Shown below are 22 T cell receptor beta chains from a single sample sequenced in a study of shared T cell receptors in the human thymus. Data came from immunoSEQ multiplex PCR; TCRdb stores just in-frame clones and leaves some out. Of about 380,000 clones listed, more than 85% are singletons. The sequencing sample was made of thymocytes. These TCRs come from a human donor.

A single count supports this clone. This rearrangement joins TRBV4-3 to TRBJ2-7, with D perhaps matching TRBD1 or TRBD2 (5 bases each). The germline V gene has CDR1 LGHNA and CDR2 YSLEER. The CDR3 consists of 17 residues. With 0 bases removed from V and 4 bases from J, the gap between germline ends came to 19 bases. CDR3 nucleotides: TGCGCCAGCAGCCAAGATGGGGGAGTCCGGCCTGCTTACGAGCAGTACTTC. This encodes CASSQDGGVRPAYEQYF.

The chain uses TRBV4-2 and TRBJ2-5; D is possibly TRBD2 (7 bases). Deletions cut 2 bases from V and 2 bases from J, with 18 bases between. The CDR3 covers 17 residues. CDR1 and CDR2 (germline): LGHNA, YNFKEQ. For the CDR3, the DNA is TGTGCCAGCAGCCAACATTTAAAGGGGGAGGGTCAAGAGACCCAGTACTTC. Residues: CASSQHLKGEGQETQYF.

This chain connects TRBV10-3 to TRBJ2-3; no definite D call. Germline V CDR1 and CDR2: ENHRY, SYGVKD. This CDR3 has 12 residues. Trimming took 4 bases from V and 6 from J, leaving 8 bases between them. The CDR3 region has the DNA TGTGCCATCAGTGGGCATTTCGATACGCAGTATTTT. Its translation is CAISGHFDTQYF.

The genes are TRBV5-1 and TRBJ2-1, with TRBD2 identical over 8 bases. The CDR3 contains 15 residues. Germline CDR1 reads SGHRS; CDR2 reads YFSETQ. With V trimmed by 4 bases and J by 8 bases, 11 bases remained unmatched. CDR3 region: CASSVTSGTRDEQFF. CDR3 DNA sequence: TGCGCCAGCAGCGTAACTAGCGGCACAAGGGATGAGCAGTTCTTC.

The CDR3 region is CASSQETGRRTEAFF. CDR3 DNA: TGCGCCAGCAGCCAAGAGACAGGGAGGCGCACTGAAGCTTTCTTT. The rearrangement links TRBV4-1 to TRBJ1-1, with TRBD1 matching over 7 bases. Germline assignment: CDR1 MGHRA and CDR2 YSYEKL. Trimming at V came to 0 bases and at J to 4 bases, leaving 5 bases not matched to a gene. There are 15 residues in the CDR3.

This clone was detected only once. The chain is built from TRBV6-4 and TRBJ2-1; 12 positions match TRBD2. The V segment lost 4 bases and the J segment 7 bases; nucleotides outside the gene matches: 2. The CDR3 has 14 residues. CDR1 is MRHNA and CDR2 is SNTAGT in the germline V gene. The CDR3 region has the DNA TGTGCCAGCAGTGCGCTAGCGGGAGGGAATGAGCAGTTCTTC. This translates into CASSALAGGNEQFF.

Here the CDR3 DNA reads TGTGCCAGCATTCACATTGGCAATCAGCCCCAGCATTTT. Translated: CASIHIGNQPQHF. J is TRBJ1-5 and V is TRBV25-1, with unresolved D. The length of the CDR3 is 13 residues. V was clipped by 7 bases and J by 2 bases, with 9 bases between them. Germline CDR1 and CDR2: MGHDK and SYGVNS.

The V gene is TRBV5-1, the J gene TRBJ1-2, with TRBD1 identical over 7 bases. The V gene end was trimmed by 0 bases and the J gene end by 6 bases; junction bases not matched to a gene: 5. The CDR3 contains 14 residues. Germline V gene data show CDR1 as SGHRS and CDR2 as YFSETQ. CDR3 bases: TGCGCCAGCAGCTTGGGCCAGGGGGGTCATGGCTACACCTTC. Its protein product is CASSLGQGGHGYTF.

The chain has TRBV6-6 and TRBJ2-1; 7 bases fit TRBD2. V was clipped by 5 bases and J by 5 bases; unmatched bases: 9. The CDR3 totals 15 residues. Germline CDR1 and CDR2: MNHNY and SVGAGI (reference sequence). The CDR3 here is CASSGGLGIDNEQFF. CDR3 bases: TGTGCCAGCAGTGGAGGACTAGGTATCGACAATGAGCAGTTCTTC.

The chain carries TRBV9 and TRBJ1-1; D is unresolved. The germline CDR1 and CDR2 sequences are SGDLS and YYNGEE. The CDR3 has 15 amino acids. V shed 4 bases and J shed 1 base, with 14 bases lying between them. DNA of the CDR3: TGTGCCAGCAGCATCCGAGACAAGGGGAACACTGAAGCTTTCTTT. Amino acids: CASSIRDKGNTEAFF. The full variable domain, with the rest looked up from reference TRBV9 and TRBJ1-1, is DSGVTQTPKHLITATGQRVTLRCSPRSGDLSVYWYQQSLDQGLQFLIQYYNGEERAKGNILERFSAQQFPDLHSELNLSSLELGDSALYFCASSIRDKGNTEAFFGQGTRLTVV.

The rearrangement uses TRBV5-6 and TRBJ2-3; 7 bases fit TRBD1. This CDR3 is 16 amino acids long. V gave up 4 bases and J gave up 6 bases; unmatched junction bases: 14. Germline loops: CDR1 SGHDT, CDR2 YYEEEE. CDR3 DNA sequence: TGTGCCAGCAGCGTACGCGAATGGGACAGTCCGGATACGCAGTATTTT. Its protein product is CASSVREWDSPDTQYF.

The V gene is TRBV7-2, the J gene TRBJ2-2; D is ambiguous. The V gene lost 2 bases and the J gene lost 2 bases, with 9 bases spanning the gap. Per germline, CDR1 SGHTA and CDR2 FQGNSA. This CDR3 contains 15 residues. CDR3 residues: CASSLFRNNTGELFF. The CDR3, as DNA: TGTGCCAGCAGCTTATTCCGTAATAACACCGGGGAGCTGTTTTTT.

The chain carries TRBV5-4 and TRBJ2-7; D gene uncertain. CDR3 length: 14 amino acids. V lost 3 bases and J lost 3, with 13 bases in between. Per germline, CDR1 SGHNT and CDR2 YYREEE (reference sequence). This CDR3 is CASSSSVGRYEQYF. DNA for the CDR3: TGTGCCAGCAGCTCCAGCGTCGGGCGCTACGAGCAGTACTTC.

The DNA for the CDR3 is TGCGCCAGCAGCTTGGCAGGGGAGGAGGACAGGTTTGATAGCAATCAGCCCCAGCATTTT. Protein sequence: CASSLAGEEDRFDSNQPQHF. The chain combines TRBV5-1 with TRBJ1-5, with 7 bases lining up with TRBD1. The CDR3 is 20 amino acids. Germline CDR1 is SGHRS and CDR2 is YFSETQ. The junction had 15 bases not matched to a gene; V was cut back by 0 bases and J by 0 bases.

The chain combines TRBV7-2 with TRBJ2-1; D unresolved. The CDR3 sequence is 13 residues long. Trimming took off 5 bases at V and 9 bases at J, with 14 bases between the two ends. Looked up from germline, CDR1 is SGHTA and CDR2 is FQGNSA. In DNA form, the CDR3 reads TGTGCCAGCAGCCCCGACTGGAGACTTGAGCAGTTCTTC. This encodes CASSPDWRLEQFF.

J is TRBJ2-7 and V is TRBV2; a weak D match, TRBD1 (6 bases). Trimming pared 7 bases from V and 6 bases from J, leaving 19 bases between. This CDR3 region has 14 residues. CDR1 and CDR2 (germline): SNHLY, FYNNEI. Written as DNA, the CDR3 is TGTGCCAGCAAGGGAGAACAGGGTCAAACCGAGCAGTACTTC. Its translation: CASKGEQGQTEQYF.

The CDR3, as DNA: TGTGCCAGCAGTCGCGCCAAGTTCATAGGATACGAGCAGTACTTC. Translation: CASSRAKFIGYEQYF. The rearrangement uses TRBV27 and TRBJ2-7; no reliable D call. CDR1 is MNHEY, CDR2 SMNVEV, per germline (reference sequence). The CDR3 has 15 residues. Between the trimmed V and J ends, which lost 5 bases and 4 bases, there was a span of 18 bases.

The genes are TRBV19 and TRBJ1-3, with TRBD1 matching 8 bases. CDR3 length: 19 amino acids. Germline V gene sequence: CDR1 LNHDA, CDR2 SQIVND (reference sequence). The ends lost 5 bases at V and 1 base at J; junction bases unmatched: 16. CDR3 sequence: CASSPTRDRPLGSGNTIYF. CDR3 sequence (DNA): TGTGCCAGTAGTCCCACCAGGGACAGGCCTTTAGGGTCTGGAAACACCATATATTTT. Combining the CDR3 with reference TRBV19 and TRBJ1-3 gives the whole variable domain DGGITQSPKYLFRKEGQNVTLSCEQNLNHDAMYWYRQDPGQGLRLIYYSQIVNDFQKGDIAEGYSVSREKKESFPLTVTSAQKNPTAFYLCASSPTRDRPLGSGNTIYFGEGSWLTVV.

This rearrangement joins TRBV30 to TRBJ2-5, with 9 bases identical to TRBD2. The CDR3 covers 14 residues. V trimming: 4 bases; J trimming: 4 bases; junction bases outside the gene matches: 7. In germline, CDR1 is GTSNPN, CDR2 SVGIG (reference sequence). The CDR3 DNA reads as TGTGCCTGGATGCGCGGGAGGGCCACAGAGACCCAGTACTTC. This codes for CAWMRGRATETQYF.

The V call is TRBV30, the J call TRBJ1-5, with D unresolved. The V end was cut by 1 base, the J end by 7 bases, with 8 bases between. The CDR3 length is 12 residues. Germline CDR1 GTSNPN, CDR2 SVGIG (reference sequence). Here the CDR3 DNA reads TGTGCCTGGAGTGCACCCTTCCAGCCCCAGCATTTT. It translates to CAWSAPFQPQHF.

This sequence joins TRBV19 and TRBJ2-2; D is possibly TRBD2 (6 bases). CDR3 length equals 14 residues. Germline V gene sequence: CDR1 LNHDA, CDR2 SQIVND (reference sequence). The V end lost 7 bases, the J end lost 5 bases, and 14 bases lay between the germline ends. The CDR3 sequence: CASMGGRLTGELFF. The CDR3 region has the DNA TGTGCCAGTATGGGGGGAAGATTGACCGGGGAGCTGTTTTTT.

The chain combines TRBV28 with TRBJ2-5; D is possibly TRBD1 or TRBD2 (6 bases each). Per the germline V gene, CDR1 is MDHEN and CDR2 is SYDVKM. V lost 6 bases, J lost 5 bases, and 10 bases lay in between. This CDR3 spans 12 amino acids. The CDR3 sequence: CASRRGGETQYF. The CDR3 coding sequence is TGTGCCAGCAGGCGAGGGGGGGAGACCCAGTACTTC.